The 21 T cell receptor beta chains listed next were all sequenced from one sample in a study of blood T cells in healthy people across ages. Alongside a J-beta primer mix, a sample-barcoded 5' primer served in a second PCR lasting about 6 to 12 cycles. One entry per CDR3 protein, called by TCRdb with MiXCR from the 5' RACE reads. This repertoire shows 1,800,000 or so distinct CDR3 sequences, about two fifths found once; its top ten account for 23%. The specimen sequenced was blood. These receptors all stem from a human donor in good health.

V gene TRBV7-8 combines with J gene TRBJ1-1; 7 bases are a match to TRBD1. Unmatched junction bases numbered 2, after V lost 4 bases and J lost 6 bases. The V gene's germline CDR1 is SGHVS and CDR2 FQNEAQ. The CDR3 contains 12 residues. The DNA of the CDR3 is TGTGCCAGCAGCTCCCAGGGGGCTGAAGCTTTCTTT. Translated: CASSSQGAEAFF.

This chain uses TRBV3-1 with TRBJ2-1; 10 positions match TRBD2. The J segment lost 0 bases and the V segment lost 4 bases, leaving 18 bases of the junction unmatched. This CDR3 has 21 residues. Germline V gene lookup returns CDR1 LGHDT and CDR2 YNNKEL (reference sequence). This CDR3 is CASSRSTRGLAGVHSYNEQFF. The CDR3 DNA reads as TGTGCCAGCAGCCGTTCAACGAGGGGGCTAGCGGGGGTTCACTCCTACAATGAGCAGTTCTTC.

This clonotype was seen a handful of times. The chain carries TRBV2 and TRBJ2-7; the D call may be TRBD1 or TRBD2 (5 bases each). CDR1 is SNHLY, CDR2 FYNNEI, per germline. Trimming removed 1 base from V and 6 bases from J, with 19 bases in between. The CDR3 has 16 residues. The CDR3 spells CASSEEWSTGAFEQYF. DNA of the CDR3: TGTGCCAGCAGTGAAGAGTGGTCAACCGGGGCTTTCGAGCAGTACTTC.

This clonotype was seen only a few times. V is TRBV11-1 and J is TRBJ2-5, with no clear D. The germline V gene has CDR1 SGHAT and CDR2 FQDESV (reference sequence). V shed 6 bases and J shed 5 bases, with 13 bases lying between them. This CDR3 comprises 13 residues. This chain's CDR3 is CASSFHPRETQYF. CDR3 nucleotides: TGTGCCAGCAGTTTTCACCCCCGGGAGACCCAGTACTTC.

This rearrangement joins TRBV29-1 to TRBJ1-1; no firm D call. This CDR3 contains 12 residues. Trimming took off 4 bases at V and 6 bases at J, with 12 bases between the two ends. Germline V gene sequence: CDR1 SQVTM, CDR2 ANQGSEA. This CDR3 reads CSVGPSTAEAFF. The DNA of the CDR3 is TGCAGCGTTGGCCCGAGCACAGCTGAAGCTTTCTTT.

The genes are TRBV6-6 and TRBJ2-7; 8 nucleotides match TRBD1. This CDR3 contains 14 residues. V was clipped by 5 bases and J by 5 bases; unmatched bases: 8. Germline V gene lookup returns CDR1 MNHNY and CDR2 SVGAGI (reference sequence). The CDR3 reads CASSPTGGMNEQYF. In DNA form, the CDR3 reads TGTGCCAGCAGTCCCACAGGGGGGATGAACGAGCAGTACTTC.

The V and J genes are TRBV7-2 and TRBJ1-1, with D possibly being TRBD1 (5 bases). This CDR3 has 15 amino acids. Germline CDR1 SGHTA, CDR2 FQGNSA. V lost 4 bases to trimming and J lost 3 bases, with 15 bases between them. The CDR3 here is CASSSFQGRDTEAFF. DNA for the CDR3: TGTGCCAGCAGCTCCTTTCAGGGTAGGGACACTGAAGCTTTCTTT.

This clonotype was detected a few times. V gene TRBV25-1 combines with J gene TRBJ1-2, with 9 bases matching TRBD1. CDR1 and CDR2 (germline): MGHDK, SYGVNS. J lost 4 bases, V lost 6 bases, and 6 bases had no gene match. This CDR3 has 14 amino acids. The CDR3 protein is CASRGQGLCYGYTF. The CDR3 bases are TGTGCCAGCAGGGGACAGGGCCTCTGCTATGGCTACACCTTC.

This clonotype was counted a few times. The chain couples TRBV29-1 to TRBJ1-2; 8 bases line up with TRBD1. Germline-derived CDR1 and CDR2 are SQVTM and ANQGSEA. The CDR3 totals 13 residues. J lost 7 bases, V lost 7 bases, and 11 bases had no gene match. In DNA, the CDR3 is TGCAGCGCCGGGGACAGGCAGTTGAGTGGCTACACCTTC. Its translation: CSAGDRQLSGYTF.

This chain uses TRBV4-3 with TRBJ1-2; D gene uncertain. This CDR3 is built from 14 residues. V dropped 0 bases and J dropped 3 bases, with 8 bases sitting between them. From germline, CDR1 is LGHNA and CDR2 YSLEER. The CDR3 DNA is TGCGCCAGCAGCCAAGAGGCAGTCGACTATGGCTACACCTTC. Its translation is CASSQEAVDYGYTF.

This chain links TRBV4-2 with TRBJ2-7, with 15 bases identical to TRBD2. The DNA end lines up better with TRBJ2-5; the J call may be wrong. CDR1 is LGHNA, CDR2 YNFKEQ, per germline. The CDR3 is 18 amino acids. The CDR3 region is CASSQPPGTSGGMETQYF. The DNA for the CDR3 is TGTGCCAGCAGCCAACCACCCGGGACTAGCGGGGGGATGGAGACCCAGTACTTC.

The chain has TRBV7-2 and TRBJ1-4; D is unclear. CDR3 length: 14 residues. CDR1 and CDR2 (germline): SGHTA, FQGNSA. The V end lost 3 bases, the J end lost 7 bases, and 12 bases lay between the germline ends. The CDR3 DNA follows: TGTGCCAGCAGCTTTGAGCCAAGCGGTGAAAAACTGTTTTTT. It yields the protein CASSFEPSGEKLFF.

The chain couples TRBV6-2 or TRBV6-3 to TRBJ2-7; 8 positions match TRBD1. The V segment lost 7 bases and the J segment 2 bases; nucleotides outside the gene matches: 4. The germline V gene has CDR1 MNHEY and CDR2 SVGEGT. The CDR3 is made up of 13 amino acids. In nucleotides, the CDR3 is TGTGCCAGCACTCCGACAGGGGCCTACGAGCAGTACTTC. Protein sequence: CASTPTGAYEQYF.

The chain has TRBV4-2 and TRBJ1-2; D uncertain. Trimming left V 0 bases short and J 8 bases short, with 16 bases between. Germline assignment: CDR1 LGHNA and CDR2 YNFKEQ. The CDR3 runs to 15 residues. The CDR3 DNA is TGTGCCAGCAGCCAAGACAATCGAGGGCTTGGAGGCTACACCTTC. Protein sequence: CASSQDNRGLGGYTF.

This clonotype was detected a few times. The chain uses TRBV7-2 and TRBJ2-3, with TRBD2 matching 11 bases. This CDR3 is 16 amino acids long. J gave up 6 bases and V 4 bases, and 9 bases lay outside the gene matches. Germline V CDR1 and CDR2: SGHTA, FQGNSA. The CDR3 protein is CASSSQTSGVGDTQYF. CDR3 coding DNA: TGTGCCAGCAGCTCACAGACTAGCGGGGTTGGGGATACGCAGTATTTT.

Worth noting for this clonotype: Mismatch with germline at one junction end may stem from a read error. The V and J genes are TRBV3-1 and TRBJ1-5; D is possibly TRBD1 (5 bases). The CDR3 covers 15 residues. Germline CDR1 reads LGHDT; CDR2 reads YNNKEL (reference sequence). CDR3 amino acids: CASSQAGRADQPQHF. The CDR3 nucleotides are TGTGCCAGCAGTCAAGCAGGGAGAGCGGATCAGCCCCAGCATTTT.

The V and J genes are TRBV4-2 and TRBJ2-5, with a tentative D call TRBD1 (7 bases). The germline V gene has CDR1 LGHNA and CDR2 YNFKEQ. This CDR3 comprises 17 residues. V was pared by 4 bases and J by 1 base, with 19 bases between. This CDR3 reads CASSRRGAEDFQETQYF. The DNA of the CDR3 is TGTGCCAGCAGCCGCAGGGGGGCGGAAGACTTCCAAGAGACCCAGTACTTC.

This clonotype occurred a few times. The chain has TRBV3-1 and TRBJ2-3; TRBD2 matches 11 bases. CDR1 is LGHDT and CDR2 is YNNKEL in the germline V gene (reference sequence). J gave up 5 bases and V 6 bases, and 10 bases lay outside the gene matches. CDR3 length equals 16 residues. Here the CDR3 DNA reads TGTGCCAGCAGTCCCCCGGGACTAGCGGTTGGAGATACGCAGTATTTT. It codes for CASSPPGLAVGDTQYF.

The chain recombines TRBV7-9 with TRBJ2-7, with 12 bases fitting TRBD2. V shed 4 bases, J shed 2 bases, and the junction held 12 bases outside the gene matches. In germline, CDR1 is SEHNR, CDR2 FQNEAQ (reference sequence). The CDR3 extends over 18 amino acids. CDR3 sequence reads: CASSYNTPGLAGTYEQYF. The CDR3, as DNA: TGTGCCAGCAGCTACAACACGCCGGGACTAGCGGGCACCTACGAGCAGTACTTC.

V and J are TRBV20-1 and TRBJ2-3; TRBD1 agrees at 8 bases. The trim removed 2 bases at V and 2 bases at J, leaving 9 bases unmatched. Germline V CDR1 and CDR2: DFQATT, SNEGSKA (reference sequence). The CDR3 totals 16 residues. The CDR3 bases are TGCAGTGCTAGAAAGTTTCGGACAGGGTCCACAGATACGCAGTATTTT. Translation gives CSARKFRTGSTDTQYF.

This clonotype was detected a few times. The gene calls are TRBV20-1 and TRBJ2-1; 7 bases match TRBD2. CDR1 DFQATT and CDR2 SNEGSKA come from the germline V gene (reference sequence). The CDR3 is 14 amino acids. J was trimmed by 8 bases and V by 6 bases; bases with no gene match: 13. The CDR3 DNA sequence: TGCAGTGCAACGGTGCTTGGGACTACAGATGAGCAGTTCTTC. Translation: CSATVLGTTDEQFF.